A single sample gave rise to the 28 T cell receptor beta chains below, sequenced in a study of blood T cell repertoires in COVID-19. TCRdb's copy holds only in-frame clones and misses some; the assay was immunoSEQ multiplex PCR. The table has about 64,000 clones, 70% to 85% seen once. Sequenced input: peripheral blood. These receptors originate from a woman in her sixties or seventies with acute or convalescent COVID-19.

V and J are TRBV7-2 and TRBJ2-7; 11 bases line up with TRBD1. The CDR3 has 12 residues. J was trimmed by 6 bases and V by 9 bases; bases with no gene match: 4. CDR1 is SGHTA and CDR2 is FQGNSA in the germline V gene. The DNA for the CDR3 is TGTGCCAGTCTGGACAGGGGGCGCGAGCAGTACTTC. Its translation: CASLDRGREQYF.

The CDR3 sequence is CAWSGSRQPQHF. The CDR3 DNA sequence: TGTGCCTGGAGCGGGTCCCGCCAGCCCCAGCATTTT. This chain joins TRBV30 and TRBJ1-5; no reliable D call. Germline CDR1 and CDR2: GTSNPN and SVGIG (reference sequence). The CDR3 is made up of 12 amino acids. V was shortened by 3 bases and J by 7 bases, with 10 bases between the two germline ends.

The CDR3, as DNA: TGTGCCAGCACGCGGGCCGACAGGGGTCGGCATGAGCAGTTCTTC. It yields the protein CASTRADRGRHEQFF. The chain has TRBV6-5 and TRBJ2-1; TRBD1 aligns across 8 bases. Trimming at V came to 7 bases and at J to 8 bases, leaving 13 bases not matched to a gene. Per germline, CDR1 MNHEY and CDR2 SVGAGI. CDR3 length equals 15 residues.

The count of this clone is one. The CDR3 bases are TGCGCCAGCAGCTTAGACAGCAAAGGACCAGATACGCAGTATTTT. This codes for CASSLDSKGPDTQYF. This chain uses TRBV5-1 with TRBJ2-3; possibly TRBD1 for D (5 bases). There are 15 residues in the CDR3. Between the trimmed V and J ends, which lost 2 bases and 4 bases, there was a span of 14 bases. Per germline, CDR1 SGHRS and CDR2 YFSETQ. Looking up the rest from reference TRBV5-1 and TRBJ2-3 gives the full variable domain: KAGVTQTPRYLIKTRGQQVTLSCSPISGHRSVSWYQQTPGQGLQFLFEYFSETQRNKGNFPGRFSGRQFSNSRSEMNVSTLELGDSALYLCASSLDSKGPDTQYFGPGTRLTVL.

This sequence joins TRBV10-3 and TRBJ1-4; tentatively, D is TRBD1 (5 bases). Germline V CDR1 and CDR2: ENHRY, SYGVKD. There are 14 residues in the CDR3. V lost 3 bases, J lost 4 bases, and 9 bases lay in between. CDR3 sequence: CAISERQFNEKLFF. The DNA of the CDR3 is TGTGCCATCAGTGAAAGACAGTTTAATGAAAAACTGTTTTTT.

CDR3 sequence reads: CASSVLAGSHEQYF. The CDR3 DNA reads as TGTGCCAGCAGCGTCCTAGCGGGGAGCCACGAGCAGTACTTC. This chain links TRBV9 with TRBJ2-7, with 9 bases matching TRBD2. J lost 5 bases, V lost 2 bases, and 5 bases had no gene match. The CDR3 totals 14 residues. Germline V lookup: CDR1 SGDLS, CDR2 YYNGEE.

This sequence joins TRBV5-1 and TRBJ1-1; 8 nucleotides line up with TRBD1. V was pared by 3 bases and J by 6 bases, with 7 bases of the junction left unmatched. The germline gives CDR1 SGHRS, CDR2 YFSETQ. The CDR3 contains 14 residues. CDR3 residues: CASSWTGTRAEAFF. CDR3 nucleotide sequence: TGCGCCAGCAGCTGGACAGGGACGAGGGCTGAAGCTTTCTTT. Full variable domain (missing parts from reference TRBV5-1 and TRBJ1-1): KAGVTQTPRYLIKTRGQQVTLSCSPISGHRSVSWYQQTPGQGLQFLFEYFSETQRNKGNFPGRFSGRQFSNSRSEMNVSTLELGDSALYLCASSWTGTRAEAFFGQGTRLTVV.

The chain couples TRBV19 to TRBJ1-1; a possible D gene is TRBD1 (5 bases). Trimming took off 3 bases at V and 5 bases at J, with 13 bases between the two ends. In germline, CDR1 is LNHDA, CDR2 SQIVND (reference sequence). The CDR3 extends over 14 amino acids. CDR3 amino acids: CASSIKGVWTEAFF. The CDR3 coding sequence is TGTGCCAGTAGTATTAAAGGGGTGTGGACTGAAGCTTTCTTT.

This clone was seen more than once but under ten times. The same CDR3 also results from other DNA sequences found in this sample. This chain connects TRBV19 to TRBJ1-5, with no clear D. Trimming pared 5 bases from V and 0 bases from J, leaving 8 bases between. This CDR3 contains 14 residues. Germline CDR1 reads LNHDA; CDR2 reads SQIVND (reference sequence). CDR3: CASSFRDSNQPQHF. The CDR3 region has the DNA TGTGCCAGTAGTTTTCGGGATAGCAATCAGCCCCAGCATTTT.

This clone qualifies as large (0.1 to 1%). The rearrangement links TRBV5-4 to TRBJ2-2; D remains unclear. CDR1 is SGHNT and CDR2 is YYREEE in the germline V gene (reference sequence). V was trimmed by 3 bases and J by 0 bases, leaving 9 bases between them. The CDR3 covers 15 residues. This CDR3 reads CASSSKQTNTGELFF. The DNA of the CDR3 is TGTGCCAGCAGCTCGAAACAGACGAACACCGGGGAGCTGTTTTTT.

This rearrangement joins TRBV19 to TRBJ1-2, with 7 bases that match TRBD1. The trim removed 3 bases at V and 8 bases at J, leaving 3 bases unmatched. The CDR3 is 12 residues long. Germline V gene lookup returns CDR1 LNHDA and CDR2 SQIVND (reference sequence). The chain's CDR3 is CASSIRGSGYTF. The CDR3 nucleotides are TGTGCCAGTAGTATCAGGGGGTCCGGCTACACCTTC.

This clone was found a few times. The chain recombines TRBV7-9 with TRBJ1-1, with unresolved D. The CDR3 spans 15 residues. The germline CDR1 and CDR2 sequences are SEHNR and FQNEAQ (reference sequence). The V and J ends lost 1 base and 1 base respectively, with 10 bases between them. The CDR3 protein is CASSLVGRENTEAFF. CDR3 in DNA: TGTGCCAGCAGCTTAGTTGGGAGGGAGAACACTGAAGCTTTCTTT.

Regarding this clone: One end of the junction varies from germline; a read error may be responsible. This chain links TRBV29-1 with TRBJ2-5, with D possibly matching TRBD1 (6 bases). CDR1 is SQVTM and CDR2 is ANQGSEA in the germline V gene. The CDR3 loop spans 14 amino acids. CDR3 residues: CSVEDTGTKETQYF. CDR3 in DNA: TGCAGCGTGGAAGATACTGGGACAAAAGAGACCCAGTACTTC.

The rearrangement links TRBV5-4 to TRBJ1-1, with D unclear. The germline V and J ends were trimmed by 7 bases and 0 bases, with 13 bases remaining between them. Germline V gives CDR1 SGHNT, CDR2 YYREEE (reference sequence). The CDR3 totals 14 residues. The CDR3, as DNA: TGTGCCAGCGCGGGGAGTAGCATGAACACTGAAGCTTTCTTT. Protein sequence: CASAGSSMNTEAFF.

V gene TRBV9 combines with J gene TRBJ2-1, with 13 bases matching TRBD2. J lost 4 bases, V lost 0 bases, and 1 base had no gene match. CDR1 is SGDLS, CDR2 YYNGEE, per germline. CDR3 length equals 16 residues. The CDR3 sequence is CASSVETSGGYNEQFF. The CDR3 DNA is TGTGCCAGCAGCGTAGAGACTAGCGGGGGGTACAATGAGCAGTTCTTC.

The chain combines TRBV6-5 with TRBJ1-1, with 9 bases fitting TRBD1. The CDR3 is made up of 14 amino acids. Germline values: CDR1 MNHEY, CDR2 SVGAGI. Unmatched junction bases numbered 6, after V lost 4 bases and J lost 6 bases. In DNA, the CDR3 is TGTGCCAGCAGTTTCCGGGACAGGGTGCCTGAAGCTTTCTTT. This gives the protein CASSFRDRVPEAFF.

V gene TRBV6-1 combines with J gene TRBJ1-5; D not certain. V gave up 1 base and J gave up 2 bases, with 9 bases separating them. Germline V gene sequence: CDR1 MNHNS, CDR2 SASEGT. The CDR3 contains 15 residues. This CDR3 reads CASSEERWGNQPQHF. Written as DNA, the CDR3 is TGTGCCAGCAGTGAAGAGAGGTGGGGCAATCAGCCCCAGCATTTT.

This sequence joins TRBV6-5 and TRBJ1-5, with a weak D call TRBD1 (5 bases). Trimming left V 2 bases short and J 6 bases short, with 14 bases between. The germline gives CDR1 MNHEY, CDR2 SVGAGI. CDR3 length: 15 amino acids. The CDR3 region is CASSYSGGSGQPQHF. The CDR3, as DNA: TGTGCCAGCAGTTACAGCGGGGGGAGCGGTCAGCCCCAGCATTTT.

CDR3 sequence reads: CASSIGRVGQPQHF. The CDR3 DNA is TGTGCCAGTAGTATAGGCAGGGTAGGTCAGCCCCAGCATTTT. The J gene is TRBJ1-5, the V gene TRBV19, with a tentative D call TRBD1 (5 bases). V lost 1 base, J lost 6 bases, and 10 bases lay in between. Germline V gene lookup returns CDR1 LNHDA and CDR2 SQIVND (reference sequence). The CDR3 is made up of 14 amino acids.

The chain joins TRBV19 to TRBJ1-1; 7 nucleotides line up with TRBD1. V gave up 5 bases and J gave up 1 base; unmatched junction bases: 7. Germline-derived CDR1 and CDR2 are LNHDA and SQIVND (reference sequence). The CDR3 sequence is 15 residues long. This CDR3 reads CASSVRGFGNTEAFF. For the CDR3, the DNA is TGTGCCAGTAGTGTCAGGGGGTTCGGGAACACTGAAGCTTTCTTT.

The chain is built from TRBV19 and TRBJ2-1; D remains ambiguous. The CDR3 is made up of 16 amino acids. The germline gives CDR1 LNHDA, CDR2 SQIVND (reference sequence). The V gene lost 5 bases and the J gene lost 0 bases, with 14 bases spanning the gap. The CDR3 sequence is CASSAPLPSSYNEQFF. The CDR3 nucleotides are TGTGCCAGTAGTGCGCCGCTACCGAGCTCCTACAATGAGCAGTTCTTC.

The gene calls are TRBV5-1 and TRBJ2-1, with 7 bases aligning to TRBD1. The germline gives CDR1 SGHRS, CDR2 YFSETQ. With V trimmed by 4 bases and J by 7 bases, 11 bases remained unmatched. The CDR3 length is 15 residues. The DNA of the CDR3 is TGCGCCAGCAGCACCTCCGGGACAGACTTTAATGAGCAGTTCTTC. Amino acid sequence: CASSTSGTDFNEQFF.

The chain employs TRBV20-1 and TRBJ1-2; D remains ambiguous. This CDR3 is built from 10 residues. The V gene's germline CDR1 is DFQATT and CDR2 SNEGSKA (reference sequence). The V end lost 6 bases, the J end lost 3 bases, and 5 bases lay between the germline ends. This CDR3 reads CSAVDYGYTF. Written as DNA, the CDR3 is TGCAGTGCCGTAGACTATGGCTACACCTTC.

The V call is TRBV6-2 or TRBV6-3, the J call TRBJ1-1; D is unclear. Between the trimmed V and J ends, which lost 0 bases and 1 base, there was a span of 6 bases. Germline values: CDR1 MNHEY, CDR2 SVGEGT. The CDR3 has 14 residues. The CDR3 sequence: CASSYSPGNTEAFF. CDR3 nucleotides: TGTGCCAGCAGTTACTCACCAGGGAACACTGAAGCTTTCTTT.

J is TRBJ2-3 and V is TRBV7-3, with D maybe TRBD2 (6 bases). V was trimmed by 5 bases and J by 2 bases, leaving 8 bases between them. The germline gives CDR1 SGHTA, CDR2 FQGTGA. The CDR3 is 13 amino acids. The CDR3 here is CASSGGTTDTQYF. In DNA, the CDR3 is TGTGCCAGCAGCGGCGGGACCACAGATACGCAGTATTTT.

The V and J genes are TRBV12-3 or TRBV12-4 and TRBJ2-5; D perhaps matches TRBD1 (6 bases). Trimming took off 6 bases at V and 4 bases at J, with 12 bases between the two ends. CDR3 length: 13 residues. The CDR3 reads CASSQGWRETQYF. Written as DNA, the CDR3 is TGTGCCAGCAGCCAGGGGTGGCGAGAGACCCAGTACTTC.

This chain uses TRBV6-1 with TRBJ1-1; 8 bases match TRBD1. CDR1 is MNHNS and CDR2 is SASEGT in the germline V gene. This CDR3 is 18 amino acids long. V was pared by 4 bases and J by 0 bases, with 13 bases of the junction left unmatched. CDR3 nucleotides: TGTGCCAGCAGTGCCATTGGACAGGGCCGGGGGATGAACACTGAAGCTTTCTTT. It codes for CASSAIGQGRGMNTEAFF.

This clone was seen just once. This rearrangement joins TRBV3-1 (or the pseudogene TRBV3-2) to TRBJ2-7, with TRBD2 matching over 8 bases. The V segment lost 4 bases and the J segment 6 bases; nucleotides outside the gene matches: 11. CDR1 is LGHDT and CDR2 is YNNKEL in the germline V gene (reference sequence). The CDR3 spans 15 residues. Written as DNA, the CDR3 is TGTGCCAGCAGCCCCCACGGACTAGCCGTCTCCGAGCAGTACTTC. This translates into CASSPHGLAVSEQYF.